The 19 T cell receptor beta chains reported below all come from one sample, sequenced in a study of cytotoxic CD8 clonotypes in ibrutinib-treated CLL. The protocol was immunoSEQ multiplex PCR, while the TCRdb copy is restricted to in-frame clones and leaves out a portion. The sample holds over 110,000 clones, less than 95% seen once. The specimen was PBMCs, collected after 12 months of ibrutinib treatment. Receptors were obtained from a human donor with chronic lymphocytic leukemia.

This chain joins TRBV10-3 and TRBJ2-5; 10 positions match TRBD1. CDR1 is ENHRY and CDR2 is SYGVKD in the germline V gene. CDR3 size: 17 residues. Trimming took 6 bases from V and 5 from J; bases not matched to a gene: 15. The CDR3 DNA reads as TGTGCCATCAGCCCCGGGACAGGGGTAGGACGGGAGGAGACCCAGTACTTC. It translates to CAISPGTGVGREETQYF.

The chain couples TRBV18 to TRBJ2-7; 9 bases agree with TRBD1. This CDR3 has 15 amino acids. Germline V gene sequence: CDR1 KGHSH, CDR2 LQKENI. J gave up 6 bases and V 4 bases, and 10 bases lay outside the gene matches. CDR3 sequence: CASSLQGAGAGEQYF. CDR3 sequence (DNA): TGTGCCAGCTCACTACAGGGGGCGGGAGCCGGCGAGCAGTACTTC. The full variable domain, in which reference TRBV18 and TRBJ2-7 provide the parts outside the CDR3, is NAGVMQNPRHLVRRRGQEARLRCSPMKGHSHVYWYRQLPEEGLKFMVYLQKENIIDESGMPKERFSAEFPKEGPSILRIQQVVRGDSAAYFCASSLQGAGAGEQYFGPGTRLTVT.

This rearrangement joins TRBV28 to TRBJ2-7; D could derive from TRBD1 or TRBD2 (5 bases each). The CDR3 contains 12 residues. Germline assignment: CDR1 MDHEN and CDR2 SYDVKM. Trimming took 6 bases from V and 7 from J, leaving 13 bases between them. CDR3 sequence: CASRGVSREQYF. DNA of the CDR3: TGTGCCAGCAGGGGGGTGTCTAGGGAGCAGTACTTC.

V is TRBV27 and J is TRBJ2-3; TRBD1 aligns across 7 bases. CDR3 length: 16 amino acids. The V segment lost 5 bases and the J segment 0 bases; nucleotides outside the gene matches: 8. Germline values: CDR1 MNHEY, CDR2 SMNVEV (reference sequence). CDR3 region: CASSQIRDSSTDTQYF. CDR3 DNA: TGTGCCAGCAGTCAAATCCGGGACAGTAGCACAGATACGCAGTATTTT.

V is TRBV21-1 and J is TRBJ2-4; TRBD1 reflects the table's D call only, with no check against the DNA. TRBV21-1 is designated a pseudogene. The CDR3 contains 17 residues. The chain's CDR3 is CASKPSTGHLAKNIQYF. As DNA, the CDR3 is TGTGCCAGCAAACCCTCGACGGGACACCTAGCCAAAAACATTCAGTACTTC.

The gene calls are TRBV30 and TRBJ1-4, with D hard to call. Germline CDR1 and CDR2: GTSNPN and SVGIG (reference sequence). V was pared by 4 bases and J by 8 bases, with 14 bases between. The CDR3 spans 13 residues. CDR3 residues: CAWMSALGEKLFF. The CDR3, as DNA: TGTGCCTGGATGTCGGCGCTGGGGGAAAAACTGTTTTTT.

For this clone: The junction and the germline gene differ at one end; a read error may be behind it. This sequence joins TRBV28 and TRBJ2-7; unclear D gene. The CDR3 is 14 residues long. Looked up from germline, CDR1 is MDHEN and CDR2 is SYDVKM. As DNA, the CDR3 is TGTGCCAGCATTTTACGGATAGGAGACTACGAGCAGTACTTC. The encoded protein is CASILRIGDYEQYF.

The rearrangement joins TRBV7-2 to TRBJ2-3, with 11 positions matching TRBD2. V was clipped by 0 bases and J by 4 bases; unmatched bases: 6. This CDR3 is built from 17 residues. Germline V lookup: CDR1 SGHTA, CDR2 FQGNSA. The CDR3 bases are TGTGCCAGCAGCTTAGCGCTAGCGGGAGGAAAGGCAGATACGCAGTATTTT. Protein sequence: CASSLALAGGKADTQYF.

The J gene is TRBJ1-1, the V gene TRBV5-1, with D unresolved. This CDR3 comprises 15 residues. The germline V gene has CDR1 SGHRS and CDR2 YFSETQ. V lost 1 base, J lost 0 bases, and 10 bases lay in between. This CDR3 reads CASSLLSSLNTEAFF. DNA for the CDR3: TGCGCCAGCAGCTTGCTCTCGTCTTTGAACACTGAAGCTTTCTTT.

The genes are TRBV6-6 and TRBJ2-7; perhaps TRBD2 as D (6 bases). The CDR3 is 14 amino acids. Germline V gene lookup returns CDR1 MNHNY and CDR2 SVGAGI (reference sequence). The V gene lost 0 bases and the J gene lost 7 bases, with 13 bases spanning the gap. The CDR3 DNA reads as TGTGCCAGCAGTTACTCGTCGGAGGGCGAGGAGCAGTACTTC. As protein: CASSYSSEGEEQYF.

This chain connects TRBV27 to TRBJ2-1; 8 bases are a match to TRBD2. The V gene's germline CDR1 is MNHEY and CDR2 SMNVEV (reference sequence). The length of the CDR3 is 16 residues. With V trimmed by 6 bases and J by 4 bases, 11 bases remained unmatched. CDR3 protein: CASSLQLAELYNEQFF. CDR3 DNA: TGTGCCAGCAGCCTCCAACTAGCGGAACTTTACAATGAGCAGTTCTTC.

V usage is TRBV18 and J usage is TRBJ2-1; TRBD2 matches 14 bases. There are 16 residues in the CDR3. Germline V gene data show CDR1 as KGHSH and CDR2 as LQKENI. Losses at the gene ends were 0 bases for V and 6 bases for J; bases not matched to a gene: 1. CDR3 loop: CASSPPTSGRVNEQFF. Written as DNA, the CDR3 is TGTGCCAGCTCACCACCGACTAGCGGGAGGGTCAATGAGCAGTTCTTC.

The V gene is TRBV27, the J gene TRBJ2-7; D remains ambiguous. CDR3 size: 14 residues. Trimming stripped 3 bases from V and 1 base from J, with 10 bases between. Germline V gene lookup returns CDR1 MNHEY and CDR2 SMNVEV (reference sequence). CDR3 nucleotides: TGTGCCAGCAGTTTGAAGGAAAAATCCTACGAGCAGTACTTC. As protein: CASSLKEKSYEQYF.

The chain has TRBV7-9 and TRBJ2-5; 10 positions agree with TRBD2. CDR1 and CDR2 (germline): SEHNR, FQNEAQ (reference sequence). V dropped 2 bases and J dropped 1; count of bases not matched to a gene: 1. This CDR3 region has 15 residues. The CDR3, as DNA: TGTGCCAGCAGCTTATGGACTAGCGGCCAAGAGACCCAGTACTTC. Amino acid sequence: CASSLWTSGQETQYF.

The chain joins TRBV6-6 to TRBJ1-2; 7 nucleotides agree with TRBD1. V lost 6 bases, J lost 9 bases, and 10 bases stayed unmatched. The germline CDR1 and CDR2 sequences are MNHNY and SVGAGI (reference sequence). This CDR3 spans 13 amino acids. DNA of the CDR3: TGTGCCAGCAGCCCCGGGGGGGACAGAAGCTACACCTTC. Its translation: CASSPGGDRSYTF.

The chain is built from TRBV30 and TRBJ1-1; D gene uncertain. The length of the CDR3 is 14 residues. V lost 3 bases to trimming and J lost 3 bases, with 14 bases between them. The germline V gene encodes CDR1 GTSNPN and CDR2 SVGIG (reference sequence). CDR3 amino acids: CAWRDPGAYTEAFF. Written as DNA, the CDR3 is TGTGCCTGGAGGGACCCGGGTGCTTACACTGAAGCTTTCTTT.

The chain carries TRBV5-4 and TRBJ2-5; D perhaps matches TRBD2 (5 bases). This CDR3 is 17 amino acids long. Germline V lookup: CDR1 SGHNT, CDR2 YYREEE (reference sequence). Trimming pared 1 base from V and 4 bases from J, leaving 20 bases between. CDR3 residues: CASSLSQTSLPAETQYF. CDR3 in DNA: TGTGCCAGCAGCTTGTCCCAAACTAGTCTCCCGGCAGAGACCCAGTACTTC. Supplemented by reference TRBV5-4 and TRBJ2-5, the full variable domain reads ETGVTQSPTHLIKTRGQQVTLRCSSQSGHNTVSWYQQALGQGPQFIFQYYREEENGRGNFPPRFSGLQFPNYSSELNVNALELDDSALYLCASSLSQTSLPAETQYFGPGTRLLVL.

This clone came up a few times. The CDR3 coding sequence is TGTGCCAGCAGCTCCCTCAAACTAGCGGGAGCTTGGGAGCAGTACTTC. Encoded protein: CASSSLKLAGAWEQYF. J is TRBJ2-7 and V is TRBV11-2; 11 bases fit TRBD2. This CDR3 is built from 16 residues. V lost 4 bases to trimming and J lost 7 bases; unmatched junction nucleotides: 12. Per the germline V gene, CDR1 is SGHAT and CDR2 is FQNNGV.

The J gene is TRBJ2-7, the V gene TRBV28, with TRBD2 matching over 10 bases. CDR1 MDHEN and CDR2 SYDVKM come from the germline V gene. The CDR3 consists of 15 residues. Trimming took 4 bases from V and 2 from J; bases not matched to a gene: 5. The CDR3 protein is CASSSLTSGTYEQYF. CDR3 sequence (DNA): TGTGCCAGCAGTTCTTTAACTAGCGGGACCTACGAGCAGTACTTC.